The clone carrying this TCR beta chain was detected only once. The data stem from a study of blood T cell repertoires in COVID-19. The germline V gene encodes CDR1 SGHNT and CDR2 YYREEE (reference sequence). This CDR3 region has 13 residues. V lost 0 bases to trimming and J lost 5 bases, with 6 bases between them. Clones were sequenced by immunoSEQ multiplex PCR, and TCRdb holds only the in-frame ones, with some missing. The sample carries roughly 81,000 clones, roughly 91% recorded once. This chain links TRBV5-4 with TRBJ2-1, with a possible D match to TRBD2 (5 bases). Sequenced: peripheral blood. The sequence came from a woman aged 45-59 years in a cohort sampled during active COVID-19. Here the CDR3 reads CASSLAGNNEQFF. CDR3 bases: TGTGCCAGCAGCTTGGCCGGGAACAATGAGCAGTTCTTC.